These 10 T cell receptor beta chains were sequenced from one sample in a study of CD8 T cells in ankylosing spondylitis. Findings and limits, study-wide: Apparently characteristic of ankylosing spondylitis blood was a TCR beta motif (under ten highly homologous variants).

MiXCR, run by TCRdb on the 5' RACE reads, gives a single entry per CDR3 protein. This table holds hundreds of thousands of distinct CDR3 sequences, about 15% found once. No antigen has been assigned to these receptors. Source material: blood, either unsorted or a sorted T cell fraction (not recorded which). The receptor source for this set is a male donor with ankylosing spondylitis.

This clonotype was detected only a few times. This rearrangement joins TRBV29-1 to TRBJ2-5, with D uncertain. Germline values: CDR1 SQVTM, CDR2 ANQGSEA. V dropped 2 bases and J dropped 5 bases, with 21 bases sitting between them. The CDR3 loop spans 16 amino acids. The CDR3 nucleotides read TGCAGCGTTGAATCCCCGGGTGATCTCCCTGGGGAGACCCAGTACTTC. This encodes CSVESPGDLPGETQYF. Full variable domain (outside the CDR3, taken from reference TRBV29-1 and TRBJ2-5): SAVISQKPSRDICQRGTSLTIQCQVDSQVTMMFWYRQQPGQSLTLIATANQGSEATYESGFVIDKFPISRPNLTFSTLTVSNMSPEDSSIYLCSVESPGDLPGETQYFGPGTRLLVL.

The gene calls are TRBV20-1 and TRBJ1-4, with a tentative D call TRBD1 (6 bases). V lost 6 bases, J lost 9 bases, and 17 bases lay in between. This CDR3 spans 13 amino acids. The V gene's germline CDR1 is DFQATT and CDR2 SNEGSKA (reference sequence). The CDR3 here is CSARGQGGKKLFF. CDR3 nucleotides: TGCAGTGCGCGGGGACAAGGTGGAAAAAAACTGTTTTTT.

DNA of the CDR3: TGTGCCAGCAGTGATCGGACACTGAACACTGAAGCTTTCTTT. Its protein product is CASSDRTLNTEAFF. This chain joins TRBV2 and TRBJ1-1; perhaps TRBD1 as D (5 bases). CDR3 length equals 14 residues. Germline assignment: CDR1 SNHLY and CDR2 FYNNEI. Trimming pared 3 bases from V and 0 bases from J, leaving 8 bases between.

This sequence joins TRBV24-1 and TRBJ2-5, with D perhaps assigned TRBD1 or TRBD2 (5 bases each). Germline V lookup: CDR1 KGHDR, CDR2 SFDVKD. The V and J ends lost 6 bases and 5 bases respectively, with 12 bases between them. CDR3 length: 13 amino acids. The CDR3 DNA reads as TGTGCCACCAGTCGCAGGGACGGGGAGACCCAGTACTTC. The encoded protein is CATSRRDGETQYF.

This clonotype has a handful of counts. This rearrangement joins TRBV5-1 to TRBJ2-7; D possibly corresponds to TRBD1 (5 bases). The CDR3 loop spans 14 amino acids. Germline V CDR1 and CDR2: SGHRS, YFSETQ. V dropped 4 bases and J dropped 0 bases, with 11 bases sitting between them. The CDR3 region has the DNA TGCGCCAGCAGCCTGACAGTAAGCTCCTACGAGCAGTACTTC. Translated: CASSLTVSSYEQYF.

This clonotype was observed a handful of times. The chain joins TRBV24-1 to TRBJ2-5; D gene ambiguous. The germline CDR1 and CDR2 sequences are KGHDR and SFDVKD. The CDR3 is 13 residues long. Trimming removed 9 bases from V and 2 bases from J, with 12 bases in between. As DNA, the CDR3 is TGTGCCACCTCGTCGGCTAATCAAGAGACCCAGTACTTC. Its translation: CATSSANQETQYF.

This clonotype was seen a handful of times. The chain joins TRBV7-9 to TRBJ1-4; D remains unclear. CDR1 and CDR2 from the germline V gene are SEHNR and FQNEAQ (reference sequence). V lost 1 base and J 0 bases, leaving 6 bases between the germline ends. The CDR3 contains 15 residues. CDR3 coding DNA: TGTGCCAGCAGCTTAGGCCGACCAACTAATGAAAAACTGTTTTTT. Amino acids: CASSLGRPTNEKLFF.

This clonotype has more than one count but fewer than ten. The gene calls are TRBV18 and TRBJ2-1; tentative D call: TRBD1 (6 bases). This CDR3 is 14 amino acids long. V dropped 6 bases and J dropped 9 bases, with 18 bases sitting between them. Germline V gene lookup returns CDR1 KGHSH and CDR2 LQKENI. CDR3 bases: TGTGCCAGCTCTCCCGACAGGTTAGGTACTGAGCAGTTCTTC. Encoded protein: CASSPDRLGTEQFF. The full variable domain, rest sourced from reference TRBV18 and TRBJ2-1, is NAGVMQNPRHLVRRRGQEARLRCSPMKGHSHVYWYRQLPEEGLKFMVYLQKENIIDESGMPKERFSAEFPKEGPSILRIQQVVRGDSAAYFCASSPDRLGTEQFFGPGTRLTVL.

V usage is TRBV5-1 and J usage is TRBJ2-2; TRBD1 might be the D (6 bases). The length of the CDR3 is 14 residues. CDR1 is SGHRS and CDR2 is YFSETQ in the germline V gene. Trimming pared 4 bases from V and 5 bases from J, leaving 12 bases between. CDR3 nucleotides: TGCGCCAGCAGCGTAGCCCAGGGGACCGGGGAGCTGTTTTTT. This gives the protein CASSVAQGTGELFF. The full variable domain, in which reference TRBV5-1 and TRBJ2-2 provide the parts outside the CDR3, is KAGVTQTPRYLIKTRGQQVTLSCSPISGHRSVSWYQQTPGQGLQFLFEYFSETQRNKGNFPGRFSGRQFSNSRSEMNVSTLELGDSALYLCASSVAQGTGELFFGEGSRLTVL.

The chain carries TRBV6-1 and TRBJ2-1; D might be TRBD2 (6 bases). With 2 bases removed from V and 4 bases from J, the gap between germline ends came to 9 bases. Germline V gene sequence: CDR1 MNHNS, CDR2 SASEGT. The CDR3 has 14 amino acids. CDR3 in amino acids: CASSEFGGYNEQFF. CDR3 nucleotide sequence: TGTGCCAGCAGTGAATTTGGGGGGTACAATGAGCAGTTCTTC.